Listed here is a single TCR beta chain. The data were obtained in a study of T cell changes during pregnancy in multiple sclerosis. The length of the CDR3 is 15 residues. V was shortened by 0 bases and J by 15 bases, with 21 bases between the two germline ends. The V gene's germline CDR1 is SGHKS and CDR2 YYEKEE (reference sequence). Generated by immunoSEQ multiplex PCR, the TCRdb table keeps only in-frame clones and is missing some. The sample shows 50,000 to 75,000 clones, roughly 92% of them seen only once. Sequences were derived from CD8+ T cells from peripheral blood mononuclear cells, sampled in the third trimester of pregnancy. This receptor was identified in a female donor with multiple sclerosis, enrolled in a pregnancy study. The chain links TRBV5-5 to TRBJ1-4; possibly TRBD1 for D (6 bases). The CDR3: CASSLETGHLKSLFF. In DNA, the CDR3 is TGTGCCAGCAGCTTGGAGACGGGACACTTGAAAAGTTTGTTTTTT. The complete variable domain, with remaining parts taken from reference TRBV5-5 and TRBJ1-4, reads DAGVTQSPTHLIKTRGQQVTLRCSPISGHKSVSWYQQVLGQGPQFIFQYYEKEERGRGNFPDRFSARQFPNYSSELNVNALLLGDSALYLCASSLETGHLKSLFFGSGTQLSVL.